A single sample is the source of the 13 T cell receptor beta chains below, sequenced in a study of shared clonotypes between healthy human individuals. Only in-frame clones appear in the TCRdb table, and some are missing; sequencing was by immunoSEQ multiplex PCR. Of approximately 840,000 clones listed, 90% to 98% are singletons. CD45RO-negative CD8 cells positively selected for CCR7 made up the naive population, which excluded terminally differentiated effector memory CD45RA+ cells. Sequencing was carried out using naive CD8+ T cells sorted from blood. These receptor sequences come from a man aged 25 to 40 in good health.

The chain couples TRBV6-1 to TRBJ2-3; no reliable D call. Germline-derived CDR1 and CDR2 are MNHNS and SASEGT. The germline V and J ends were trimmed by 10 bases and 0 bases, with 17 bases remaining between them. This CDR3 has 15 residues. The CDR3 DNA reads TGTGCCACGAAGACCTGGGAAACTAGCACAGATACGCAGTATTTT. Translating gives CATKTWETSTDTQYF.

The chain employs TRBV28 and TRBJ2-7; the D call may be TRBD1 or TRBD2 (6 bases each). Germline CDR1 reads MDHEN; CDR2 reads SYDVKM. V lost 2 bases to trimming and J lost 3 bases, with 11 bases between them. CDR3 length: 14 residues. DNA for the CDR3: TGTGCCAGCAGTTTAATCGGGGGCGTCTACGAGCAGTACTTC. Translated, it gives CASSLIGGVYEQYF.

This chain links TRBV7-9 with TRBJ2-7, with TRBD2 identical over 10 bases. This CDR3 has 15 amino acids. Looked up from germline, CDR1 is SEHNR and CDR2 is FQNEAQ (reference sequence). The junction had 2 bases not matched to a gene; V was cut back by 3 bases and J by 0 bases. CDR3 sequence (DNA): TGTGCCAGCAGCTTCAGCGGGGGGGACTCCTACGAGCAGTACTTC. Encoded protein: CASSFSGGDSYEQYF.

As regards this clone: This could be a read error, since a much larger clone is one nucleotide away. The J gene is TRBJ1-1, the V gene TRBV7-6; 9 bases are a match to TRBD1. The CDR3 is 14 residues long. The trim removed 2 bases at V and 3 bases at J, leaving 1 base unmatched. From germline, CDR1 is SGHVS and CDR2 FNYEAQ. CDR3 coding DNA: TGTGCCAGCAGCTTATGGACAGGGGACACTGAAGCTTTCTTT. This sequence encodes CASSLWTGDTEAFF.

The gene calls are TRBV10-3 and TRBJ2-2; 7 bases fit TRBD2. With 10 bases clipped from V and 0 bases from J, the junction kept 5 bases outside the gene matches. The CDR3 covers 14 residues. Per germline, CDR1 ENHRY and CDR2 SYGVKD. The CDR3 reads CATRGLANTGELFF. The CDR3 DNA sequence: TGTGCCACTCGAGGACTAGCGAACACCGGGGAGCTGTTTTTT.

The genes are TRBV11-2 and TRBJ2-5; D gene ambiguous. Trimming stripped 4 bases from V and 2 bases from J, with 5 bases between. The CDR3 contains 12 residues. CDR1 and CDR2 from the germline V gene are SGHAT and FQNNGV. CDR3 nucleotides: TGTGCCAGCAGCTCACAGCAAGAGACCCAGTACTTC. Translation gives CASSSQQETQYF.

The chain uses TRBV27 and TRBJ1-5; D gene ambiguous. Germline loops: CDR1 MNHEY, CDR2 SMNVEV (reference sequence). The CDR3 extends over 13 amino acids. Trimming took off 6 bases at V and 4 bases at J, with 10 bases between the two ends. CDR3 region: CASSDTENQPQHF. The CDR3 coding sequence is TGTGCCAGCAGCGACACGGAAAATCAGCCCCAGCATTTT.

The rearrangement joins TRBV11-3 to TRBJ2-7; D may be TRBD1 (5 bases). V was cut by 5 bases and J by 2 bases, with 13 bases left in between. CDR1 is SGHNT, CDR2 YENEEA, per germline. This CDR3 is built from 14 residues. In DNA form, the CDR3 reads TGTGCCAGCAGCCCCAGGGCCAAACCCTACGAGCAGTACTTC. Translating gives CASSPRAKPYEQYF.

The chain has TRBV6-1 and TRBJ1-1; TRBD1 aligns across 8 bases. CDR3 length: 15 amino acids. CDR1 MNHNS and CDR2 SASEGT come from the germline V gene. V was clipped by 6 bases and J by 5 bases; unmatched bases: 11. DNA of the CDR3: TGTGCCAGCAGGGCTTACGGGACAGGTGGGACTGAAGCTTTCTTT. It encodes CASRAYGTGGTEAFF.

The count of this clone is one. The chain uses TRBV5-1 and TRBJ2-7; D unresolved. Deletions cut 2 bases from V and 0 bases from J, with 9 bases between. Germline lookup yields CDR1 SGHRS and CDR2 YFSETQ. This CDR3 region has 14 residues. As DNA, the CDR3 is TGCGCCAGCAGCTTTGACTGGCCCTCCTACGAGCAGTACTTC. It specifies CASSFDWPSYEQYF.

The chain recombines TRBV5-1 with TRBJ1-3; no clear D. Germline CDR1 reads SGHRS; CDR2 reads YFSETQ. V was cut by 6 bases and J by 1 base, with 17 bases left in between. This CDR3 contains 16 residues. This CDR3 is CASTSYPGLSGNTIYF. DNA of the CDR3: TGCGCCAGCACGTCCTACCCGGGCCTTTCTGGAAACACCATATATTTT. The whole variable domain, remainder taken from reference TRBV5-1 and TRBJ1-3, is KAGVTQTPRYLIKTRGQQVTLSCSPISGHRSVSWYQQTPGQGLQFLFEYFSETQRNKGNFPGRFSGRQFSNSRSEMNVSTLELGDSALYLCASTSYPGLSGNTIYFGEGSWLTVV.

The rearrangement joins TRBV13 to TRBJ1-3; D unresolved. The germline V and J ends were trimmed by 2 bases and 4 bases, with 3 bases remaining between them. The germline V gene has CDR1 PRHDT and CDR2 FYEKMQ (reference sequence). The CDR3 loop spans 12 amino acids. CDR3 region: CASSLRGNTIYF. The CDR3 DNA reads TGTGCCAGCAGCTTAAGGGGAAACACCATATATTTT.

The chain employs TRBV10-3 and TRBJ2-3, with D tentatively TRBD2 (6 bases). The germline gives CDR1 ENHRY, CDR2 SYGVKD. CDR3 length: 18 amino acids. The V end was cut by 0 bases, the J end by 2 bases, with 18 bases between. The CDR3 coding sequence is TGTGCCATCAGTGAGTCGGCTAGGGGACTTCGACCCACAGATACGCAGTATTTT. Amino acids: CAISESARGLRPTDTQYF.